The rows below give T cell receptor beta chains drawn from one sample of a study of T cells in tuberculosis. Here immunoSEQ multiplex PCR was the method, and the copy in TCRdb shows in-frame clones only, minus some. The sample lists about 30,000 clones; around 94% were seen once. Sequences were obtained from PBMCs. The source is a donor aged 10-30 years with latent tuberculosis or without tuberculosis infection. The CDR3 runs from the conserved cysteine through the conserved F or W. Fields, in order: J gene, D gene, V gene, clone size, CDR3 protein, CDR3 DNA. A D gene is named only where the DNA matches it firmly. Clone sizes are given selectively: once, few, many, or a class where the clone is expanded.

TRBJ2-1 | . | TRBV5-1 | . | CASSLGRGLDEQFF | TGCGCCAGCAGCTTGGGCAGGGGTTTGGATGAGCAGTTCTTC
TRBJ2-2 | TRBD1 | TRBV5-1 | . | CASSPGQGVTGELFF | TGCGCCAGCAGCCCTGGACAGGGGGTGACCGGGGAGCTGTTTTTT
TRBJ2-7 | TRBD1 | TRBV5-4 | . | CASSLAGQGYEQYF | TGTGCCAGCAGCTTGGCGGGACAGGGATACGAGCAGTACTTC
TRBJ2-7 | . | TRBV29-1 | once | CSVGEKYEQYF | TGCAGCGTCGGGGAGAAATACGAGCAGTACTTC
TRBJ2-4 | TRBD1 | TRBV5-6 | . | CASSLGTGSIQYF | TGTGCCAGCAGCTTGGGGACAGGGTCCATTCAGTACTTC
TRBJ2-6 | . | TRBV7-3 | . | CASSLSGPTLPLTGASVLTF | TGTGCCAGCAGCTTATCAGGGCCAACCCTTCCACTTACTGGGGCCAGCGTCCTGACTTTC
TRBJ1-2 | . | TRBV6-5 | . | CASSYVGGGYTF | TGTGCCAGCAGTTACGTGGGGGGGGGCTACACCTTC
TRBJ2-1 | . | TRBV19 | . | CASNPGLYNEQFF | TGTGCCAGCAACCCGGGACTCTACAATGAGCAGTTCTTC
TRBJ1-5 | TRBD1 | TRBV7-6 | . | CASSHSRDRVNQPQHF | TGTGCCAGCAGTCATTCCCGGGACAGGGTGAATCAGCCCCAGCATTTT
TRBJ1-3 | . | TRBV9 | . | CASSTPQGPGNTIYF | TGTGCCAGCAGCACCCCACAGGGCCCTGGAAACACCATATATTTT
TRBJ1-5 | . | TRBV15 | . | CATSITRDQPQHF | TGTGCCACCAGCATTACCAGGGATCAGCCCCAGCATTTT
TRBJ2-3 | . | TRBV6-1 | . | CASSEQGLGTDTQYF | TGTGCCAGCAGTGAACAGGGGTTAGGCACAGATACGCAGTATTTT
TRBJ2-7 | . | TRBV9 | . | CASSVGAGLTYEQYF | TGTGCCAGCAGCGTAGGGGCGGGGCTAACCTACGAGCAGTACTTC
TRBJ2-2 | TRBD2 | TRBV30 | . | CAWSAGLAGGQGGELFF | TGTGCCTGGAGTGCGGGACTAGCGGGAGGGCAAGGCGGGGAGCTGTTTTTT
TRBJ2-7 | TRBD1 | TRBV27 | once | CASSPRDRGISHEQYF | TGTGCCAGCAGTCCACGGGACAGGGGTATAAGCCACGAGCAGTACTTC
TRBJ1-5 | TRBD1 | TRBV4-1 | . | CASSQGGGRQPQHF | TGCGCCAGCAGCCAAGGAGGGGGCCGCCAGCCCCAGCATTTT
TRBJ1-2 | TRBD1 | TRBV28 | . | CASSTGQGRNYGYTF | TGTGCCAGCAGTACCGGACAGGGTCGGAACTATGGCTACACCTTC
TRBJ2-1 | TRBD1 | TRBV19 | . | CASSSTGAIWNEQFF | TGTGCCAGTAGTTCGACAGGGGCGATCTGGAATGAGCAGTTCTTC
TRBJ1-2 | TRBD1 | TRBV28 | . | CASSLVGTGGSGYTF | TGTGCCAGCAGTCTCGTAGGGACAGGGGGTTCTGGCTACACCTTC
TRBJ2-7 | TRBD1 | TRBV4-3 | . | CASSHTLTGGYAYEQYF | TGCGCCAGCAGCCACACGTTGACAGGGGGGTATGCCTACGAGCAGTACTTC
TRBJ2-7 | . | TRBV6-6 | . | CASSYSGGQYF | TGTGCCAGCAGTTACAGCGGAGGGCAGTACTTC
TRBJ1-5 | . | TRBV30 | . | CAWSLRNQPQHF | TGTGCCTGGAGTTTGAGGAATCAGCCCCAGCATTTT
TRBJ1-2 | . | TRBV4-1 | . | CASSQGIRVPGYTF | TGCGCCAGCAGCCAAGGGATCAGGGTCCCTGGCTACACCTTC
TRBJ2-1 | . | TRBV7-3 | . | CASSLWGGISYNEQFF | TGTGCCAGCAGCTTATGGGGCGGGATCTCCTACAATGAGCAGTTCTTC
TRBJ1-2 | TRBD1 | TRBV6-5 | . | CASRRQGVDYGYTF | TGTGCCAGCAGGAGACAGGGGGTAGACTATGGCTACACCTTC
TRBJ2-1 | TRBD1 | TRBV5-1 | . | CASSLLGQGGFGGEQFF | TGCGCCAGCAGCTTGCTCGGACAGGGAGGTTTTGGTGGTGAGCAGTTCTTC
TRBJ2-1 | . | TRBV6-1 | . | CASSRAYNEQFF | TGTGCCAGTTCTCGAGCTTACAATGAGCAGTTCTTC
TRBJ2-5 | TRBD1 | TRBV29-1 | . | CSVETGVRETQYF | TGCAGCGTTGAGACAGGGGTAAGAGAGACCCAGTACTTC
TRBJ1-2 | . | TRBV7-9 | . | CASSLGRDYYGYTF | TGTGCCAGCAGCTTAGGGAGGGATTACTATGGCTACACCTTC
TRBJ2-1 | TRBD1 | TRBV7-8 | . | CASSLGQGQGGYNEQFF | TGTGCCAGCAGCTTAGGGCAGGGACAGGGGGGCTACAATGAGCAGTTCTTC
TRBJ2-3 | TRBD2 | TRBV9 | . | CASSTSGRGADTQYF | TGTGCCAGCAGCACCTCCGGGAGGGGCGCAGATACGCAGTATTTT
TRBJ2-7 | TRBD2 | TRBV27 | . | CASSLLAGAEQYF | TGTGCCAGCAGTTTACTAGCGGGAGCCGAGCAGTACTTC
TRBJ1-5 | . | TRBV15 | . | CATSTTRGSHQPQHF | TGTGCCACCAGCACAACCAGGGGTTCCCATCAGCCCCAGCATTTT
TRBJ1-2 | . | TRBV6-5 | . | CASRTTNYGYTF | TGTGCCAGCAGGACAACTAACTATGGCTACACCTTC
TRBJ1-5 | TRBD1 | TRBV16 | . | CASNEPAGGEGMDNQPQHF | TGTGCCAGCAATGAGCCCGCAGGGGGCGAAGGGATGGACAATCAGCCCCAGCATTTT
TRBJ1-2 | TRBD1 | TRBV5-4 | . | CASSQGQGVYGYTF | TGTGCCAGCAGCCAAGGACAGGGGGTCTATGGCTACACCTTC
TRBJ2-2 | TRBD1 | TRBV5-1 | . | CASSSGTGDTGELFF | TGCGCCAGCAGCTCAGGGACAGGGGACACCGGGGAGCTGTTTTTT
TRBJ1-1 | . | TRBV5-4 | . | CASSSRREGNTEAFF | TGTGCCAGCAGCTCCCGCCGTGAGGGAAACACTGAAGCTTTCTTT
TRBJ2-3 | . | TRBV27 | . | CASRGRGTDTQYF | TGTGCCAGCAGGGGCCGAGGCACAGATACGCAGTATTTT
TRBJ2-1 | TRBD2 | TRBV18 | once | CASSERLAGDSYNEQFF | TGTGCCAGCTCAGAGAGACTAGCGGGCGACTCCTACAATGAGCAGTTCTTC
TRBJ1-2 | TRBD1 | TRBV7-9 | . | CASSSNDRVYGYTF | TGTGCCAGCAGTTCCAACGACAGGGTCTATGGCTACACCTTC
TRBJ1-1 | TRBD1 | TRBV14 | . | CASSLDRDRGAFF | TGTGCCAGCAGCCTAGACCGGGACAGAGGAGCTTTCTTT
TRBJ2-1 | TRBD2 | TRBV5-4 | . | CASSHSGRDYNEQFF | TGTGCCAGCAGCCATAGCGGGAGAGACTACAATGAGCAGTTCTTC
TRBJ2-1 | TRBD1 | TRBV7-2 | . | CASSLRTGLYEQFF | TGTGCCAGCAGCTTAAGGACAGGTCTCTATGAGCAGTTCTTC
TRBJ2-7 | TRBD1 | TRBV27 | few | CASGGQNYEQYF | TGTGCCAGCGGGGGACAGAACTACGAGCAGTACTTC
TRBJ2-7 | TRBD1 | TRBV5-6 | once | CASTNLGQLDYEQYF | TGTGCCAGTACCAACCTGGGACAGTTGGATTACGAGCAGTACTTC
TRBJ2-7 | TRBD1 | TRBV29-1 | . | CSVLTGSYEQYF | TGCAGCGTACTGACAGGGTCCTACGAGCAGTACTTC
TRBJ1-2 | . | TRBV6-6 | once | CASSYTAESNYGYTF | TGTGCCAGCAGTTACACCGCCGAGAGCAACTATGGCTACACCTTC
TRBJ1-2 | TRBD1 | TRBV18 | . | CASSAGTDNNYGYTF | TGTGCCAGCTCAGCTGGGACAGACAATAACTATGGCTACACCTTC
TRBJ2-2 | . | TRBV28 | . | CASSRVYTGELFF | TGTGCCAGCAGTAGAGTCTACACCGGGGAGCTGTTTTTT
TRBJ1-1 | . | TRBV30 | . | CAWKRELNTEAFF | TGTGCCTGGAAGAGGGAATTGAACACTGAAGCTTTCTTT
TRBJ2-1 | TRBD2 | TRBV4-2 | . | CASSQAATSGSPSSYNEQFF | TGTGCCAGCAGCCAAGCTGCGACTAGCGGGAGCCCGAGCTCCTACAATGAGCAGTTCTTC
TRBJ2-5 | . | TRBV5-1 | . | CASSLITGGGETQYF | TGCGCCAGCAGCTTGATAACAGGTGGAGGGGAGACCCAGTACTTC
TRBJ1-5 | . | TRBV4-1 | . | CASSHGIPRGLLSNQPQHF | TGCGCCAGCAGCCATGGCATTCCGCGGGGGCTTTTAAGCAATCAGCCCCAGCATTTT
TRBJ2-6 | . | TRBV19 | once | CASSIRHARGENSGANVLTF | TGTGCCAGTAGTATCCGTCATGCCAGGGGGGAAAACTCTGGGGCCAACGTCCTGACTTTC
TRBJ1-4 | TRBD1 | TRBV6-1 | once | CASRDREWVEKLFF | TGTGCCAGCAGAGACAGGGAATGGGTCGAAAAACTGTTTTTT